The rows below give T cell receptor beta chains drawn from one sample of a study of T cells in Graves' hyperthyroidism and ophthalmopathy. TCRdb re-called the multiplex PCR reads through MiXCR, storing one row per CDR3 protein. The sample holds roughly 300,000 distinct CDR3 sequences, around 13% seen once. Sequences were obtained from blood. These receptors were taken from a woman aged 25 to 45 with Graves' hyperthyroidism. Both conserved end residues are part of each CDR3. The order of the fields is CDR3 length, clone size, V gene, J gene, D gene, CDR3 DNA, CDR3 protein. D genes are given only for firm matches. Clone size is not always given. Where it is, it says once, few, many or a class for expanded clones.

cdr3_length: 14; clone_size: many; v_call: TRBV28; j_call: TRBJ2-1; d_call: NA; cdr3_nt: TGTGCCAGCATGGAAGCGGGCGGCTACAATGAGCAGTTCTTC; cdr3_aa: CASMEAGGYNEQFF
cdr3_length: 14; clone_size: NA; v_call: TRBV6-6; j_call: TRBJ2-1; d_call: NA; cdr3_nt: TGTGCCAGCAGTTACTCGATGAGCAACAATGAGCAGTTCTTC; cdr3_aa: CASSYSMSNNEQFF
cdr3_length: 18; clone_size: NA; v_call: TRBV4-2; j_call: TRBJ1-3; d_call: NA; cdr3_nt: TGTGCCAGCAGCCCCTCGGCGGCCCGGGGGAACTCTGGAAACACCATATATTTT; cdr3_aa: CASSPSAARGNSGNTIYF
cdr3_length: 15; clone_size: many; v_call: TRBV19; j_call: TRBJ1-1; d_call: TRBD1; cdr3_nt: TGTGCCAGTCTCCCTCCGGGACAGGGGGGCACTGAAGCTTTCTTT; cdr3_aa: CASLPPGQGGTEAFF
cdr3_length: 13; clone_size: few; v_call: TRBV20-1; j_call: TRBJ2-3; d_call: TRBD2; cdr3_nt: TGCAGTGTCGTTCTAGCGGGCCTAGATACGCAGTATTTT; cdr3_aa: CSVVLAGLDTQYF
cdr3_length: 13; clone_size: NA; v_call: TRBV7-9; j_call: TRBJ1-6; d_call: NA; cdr3_nt: TGTGCCAGCACCCTTACACAGGTTTCACCCCTCCACTTT; cdr3_aa: CASTLTQVSPLHF
cdr3_length: 20; clone_size: many; v_call: TRBV6-2/TRBV6-3; j_call: TRBJ2-2; d_call: TRBD2; cdr3_nt: TGTGCCAGCAGAACTTTTCCCCCCAGCGGGAGGGGTTTATCTACCGGGGAGCTGTTTTTT; cdr3_aa: CASRTFPPSGRGLSTGELFF
cdr3_length: 14; clone_size: many; v_call: TRBV28; j_call: TRBJ2-5; d_call: TRBD1; cdr3_nt: TGTGCCACCCAAACCGGACAGGGGGTTAGGGCCCAGTACTTC; cdr3_aa: CATQTGQGVRAQYF
cdr3_length: 16; clone_size: NA; v_call: TRBV19; j_call: TRBJ2-7; d_call: TRBD2; cdr3_nt: TGTGCCAGTAGTATAAGCCCTAGCGGGGGGGCCTACGAGCAGTACTTC; cdr3_aa: CASSISPSGGAYEQYF
cdr3_length: 14; clone_size: few; v_call: TRBV6-1; j_call: TRBJ2-2; d_call: NA; cdr3_nt: TGTGCCAGCGGTGGGCCAGATTTTTACGGGGAGCTGTTTTTT; cdr3_aa: CASGGPDFYGELFF
cdr3_length: 14; clone_size: many; v_call: TRBV12-3/TRBV12-4; j_call: TRBJ2-5; d_call: TRBD1; cdr3_nt: TGTGCCAGCACGAAGACAGGGTCAATGGGGACCCAGTACTTC; cdr3_aa: CASTKTGSMGTQYF
cdr3_length: 15; clone_size: few; v_call: TRBV12-3/TRBV12-4; j_call: TRBJ2-1; d_call: NA; cdr3_nt: TGTGCCAGCAGTTTACCGGTGGTGTCCTACAATGAGCAGTTCTTC; cdr3_aa: CASSLPVVSYNEQFF
cdr3_length: 16; clone_size: many; v_call: TRBV20-1; j_call: TRBJ2-5; d_call: TRBD1; cdr3_nt: TGCAGTGCAGTCCCTCCGGGACAGGGGGCCCCAGAGACCCAGTACTTC; cdr3_aa: CSAVPPGQGAPETQYF
cdr3_length: 15; clone_size: many; v_call: TRBV12-3/TRBV12-4; j_call: TRBJ2-4; d_call: NA; cdr3_nt: TGTGCCAGCAGTAATTTAGGGACGGCTGAAAACATTCAGTACTTC; cdr3_aa: CASSNLGTAENIQYF
cdr3_length: 14; clone_size: NA; v_call: TRBV7-2; j_call: TRBJ1-4; d_call: NA; cdr3_nt: TGTGCCAGCAGCCGACCGGGGGGTTCCGAAAAACTGTTTTTT; cdr3_aa: CASSRPGGSEKLFF
cdr3_length: 19; clone_size: many; v_call: TRBV28; j_call: TRBJ2-4; d_call: TRBD1; cdr3_nt: TGTGCCAGCAGTCTGACGCTGGGACAGGGGCTTTCAGCCAAAAACATTCAGTACTTC; cdr3_aa: CASSLTLGQGLSAKNIQYF
cdr3_length: 14; clone_size: NA; v_call: TRBV7-2; j_call: TRBJ1-5; d_call: NA; cdr3_nt: TGTGCCAGCAGCTTTACCGGTAGCAATCAGCCCCAGCATTTT; cdr3_aa: CASSFTGSNQPQHF
cdr3_length: 15; clone_size: many; v_call: TRBV12-3/TRBV12-4; j_call: TRBJ1-4; d_call: NA; cdr3_nt: TGTGCCAGCAGTTTAAGGGCTGGCAATAAGGAAAAACTGTTTTTT; cdr3_aa: CASSLRAGNKEKLFF
cdr3_length: 19; clone_size: many; v_call: TRBV7-2; j_call: TRBJ2-5; d_call: NA; cdr3_nt: TGTGCCAGCAGCCCGGCTAGCCTTCTGCCACTAGGGTACCAAGAGACCCAGTACTTC; cdr3_aa: CASSPASLLPLGYQETQYF